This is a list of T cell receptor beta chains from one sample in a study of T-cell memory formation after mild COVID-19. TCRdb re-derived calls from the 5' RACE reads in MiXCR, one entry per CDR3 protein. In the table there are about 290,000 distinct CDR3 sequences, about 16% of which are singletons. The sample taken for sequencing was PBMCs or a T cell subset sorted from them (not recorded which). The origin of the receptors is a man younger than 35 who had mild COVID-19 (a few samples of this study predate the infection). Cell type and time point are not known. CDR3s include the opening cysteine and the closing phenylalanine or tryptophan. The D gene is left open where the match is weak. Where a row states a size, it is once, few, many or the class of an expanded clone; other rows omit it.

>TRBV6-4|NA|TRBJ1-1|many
TGTGCCAGCAGTGAAGGAGAAGGGGCCGGGCACGCTGAAGCTTTCTTT
CASSEGEGAGHAEAFF
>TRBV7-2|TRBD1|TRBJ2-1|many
TGTGCCAGCAGCACCCAGGGACAGGCCTACAATGAGCAGTTCTTC
CASSTQGQAYNEQFF
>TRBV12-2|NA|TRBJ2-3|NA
TGTGCAAGTCGCTTTATTGTAGGGGGCCCCACAGATACGCAGTATTTT
CASRFIVGGPTDTQYF
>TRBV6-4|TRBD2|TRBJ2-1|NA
TGTGCCAGCAGCGCTGGACTAGCGGGGGGCAGTGATGAGCAGTTCTTC
CASSAGLAGGSDEQFF
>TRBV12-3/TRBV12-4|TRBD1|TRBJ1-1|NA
TGTGCCAGCAGCCCCGGACAGGGGAGCGACACTGAAGCTTTCTTT
CASSPGQGSDTEAFF
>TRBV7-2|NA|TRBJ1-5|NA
TGTCCCAGCAGCTTAGCGACAGTATTATCTCAGCCCCAGCATTTT
CPSSLATVLSQPQHF
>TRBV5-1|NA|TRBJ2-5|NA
TGCGCCAGCAGACGTGACGAGACCCAGTACTTC
CASRRDETQYF
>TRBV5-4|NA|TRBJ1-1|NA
TGTGCCAGCAGCATCTCCAGAGATATTCGGACTGAAGCTTTCTTT
CASSISRDIRTEAFF
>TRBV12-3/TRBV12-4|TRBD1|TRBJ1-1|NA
TGTGCCAGCAGTCCGCTACAGGGGGGCATGAACACTGAAGCTTTCTTT
CASSPLQGGMNTEAFF
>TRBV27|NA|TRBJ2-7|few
TGTGCCAGCGGAAGGCAGATAGCTTACGAGCAGTACTTC
CASGRQIAYEQYF
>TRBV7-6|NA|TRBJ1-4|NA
TGTGCCAGCAGTCCATTGGTAACTAATGAAAAACTGTTTTTT
CASSPLVTNEKLFF
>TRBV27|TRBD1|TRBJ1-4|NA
TGTGCCAGCAGTCGAACCGGGACAGGTGATGAAAAACTGTTTTTT
CASSRTGTGDEKLFF
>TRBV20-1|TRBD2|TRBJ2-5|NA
TGCAGTGCTCGGCGGGGGGGGCCGGGAGAGACCCAGTACTTC
CSARRGGPGETQYF
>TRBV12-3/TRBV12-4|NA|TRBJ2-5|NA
TGTGCCAGCAGTTTAGGTAGCCTCGGGCAAGAGACCCAGTACTTC
CASSLGSLGQETQYF
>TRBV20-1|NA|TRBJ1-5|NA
TGCAGTGCTAGAGTCGAAGGGGTTAGCAATCAGCCCCAGCATTTT
CSARVEGVSNQPQHF
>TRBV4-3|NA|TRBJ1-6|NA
TGCGCCAGCAGCCGTAGGGATAATTCACCCCTCCACTTT
CASSRRDNSPLHF
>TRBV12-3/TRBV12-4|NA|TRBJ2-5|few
TGTGCCAGCAGCCGAGGCGGGAACCACGGACCAGAGACCCAGTACTTC
CASSRGGNHGPETQYF
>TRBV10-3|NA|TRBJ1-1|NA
TGTGCCATCAGTGAACACGGGACAGAAGCTTTCTTT
CAISEHGTEAFF
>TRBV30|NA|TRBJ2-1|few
TGTGCCTGGGCCCATAATGAGCAGTTCTTC
CAWAHNEQFF
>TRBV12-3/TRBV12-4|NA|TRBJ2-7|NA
TGTGCCAGCAGTACGAATCCTAGGGAGCAGTACTTC
CASSTNPREQYF
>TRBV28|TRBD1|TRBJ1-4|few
TGTGCCAGCTATAAAGACAGGGTGTATGAAAAACTGTTTTTT
CASYKDRVYEKLFF
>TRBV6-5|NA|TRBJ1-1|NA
TGTGCCAGCAGTTACGGTGGACAGCTACTGAACACTGAAGCTTTCTTT
CASSYGGQLLNTEAFF
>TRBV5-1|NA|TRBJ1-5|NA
TGCGCCAGCAGCTTGGACCCAGGGGCGCCATATCGTCAGCCCCAGCATTTT
CASSLDPGAPYRQPQHF
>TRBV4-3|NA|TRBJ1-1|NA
TGCGCCAGCAGCCAAGATCTGGGCGGAGTAGCTTTCTTT
CASSQDLGGVAFF
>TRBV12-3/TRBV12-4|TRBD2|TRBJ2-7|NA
TGTGCCAGCAGTCCCCTAGGGGCGGGACTAGCGGGCGAGCAGTACTTC
CASSPLGAGLAGEQYF
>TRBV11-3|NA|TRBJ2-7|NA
TGTGCCAGCAGCCGTAGTGGCTACGAGCAGTACTTC
CASSRSGYEQYF
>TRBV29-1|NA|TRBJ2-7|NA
TGCAGCGTTGTTCAGGACTCCTACGAGCAGTACTTC
CSVVQDSYEQYF
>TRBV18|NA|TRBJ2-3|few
TGTGCCAGCTCACCACCGGGGGACGGGGATACGCAGTATTTT
CASSPPGDGDTQYF
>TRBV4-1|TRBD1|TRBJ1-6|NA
TGCGCCAGCAGCCAAGATTTCCAGGCAGGGGGAAATTCACCCCTCCACTTT
CASSQDFQAGGNSPLHF